A single sample is the source of the 32 T cell receptor beta chains below, sequenced in a study of Tregs in tolerant kidney transplant recipients. The repertoire was sequenced with immunoSEQ multiplex PCR; TCRdb's copy has only in-frame clones and lacks some. Its clone listing holds 15,000 or so clones. Related graft donors supplied nonmyeloablative bone marrow transplants, and mixed chimerism was transient. This sample comprised CD8+ T cells from blood (PBMCs), obtained 6 months after the transplant. The receptor set was obtained from a human patient who received a combined kidney and bone marrow transplant. The graft donor may be the source of some T cells.

A note on this clone: The read finishes 3 residues shy of the CDR3 end, and the germline J gene is used to complete it. This chain joins TRBV13 and TRBJ2-7; 8 bases agree with TRBD2. Germline CDR1 reads PRHDT; CDR2 reads FYEKMQ (reference sequence). V was clipped by 5 bases and J by 2 bases; unmatched bases: 8. There are 15 residues in the CDR3. The CDR3 loop is CASSPRTSRPYEQYF. The sequenced CDR3 bases are TGTGCCAGCAGCCCTCGGACTAGCAGGCCCTACGAG. The full variable domain, completed using reference TRBV13 and TRBJ2-7, is AAGVIQSPRHLIKEKRETATLKCYPIPRHDTVYWYQQGPGQDPQFLISFYEKMQSDKGSIPDRFSAQQFSDYHSELNMSSLELGDSALYFCASSPRTSRPYEQYFGPGTRLTVT.

In regard to this clone: The sequence runs out 3 residues before the end of the CDR3; the remainder is reconstructed from the germline J gene. The V gene is TRBV5-4, the J gene TRBJ2-7; 7 positions match TRBD1. V was pared by 3 bases and J by 3 bases, with 6 bases of the junction left unmatched. This CDR3 has 14 residues. Per the germline V gene, CDR1 is SGHNT and CDR2 is YYREEE (reference sequence). The CDR3 spells CASSSGQEIYEQYF. Partial CDR3 DNA: TGTGCCAGCAGCTCCGGACAGGAAATCTACGAG.

The CDR3 bases that were read are TGCAGTGCTTTAGCGGGAGCGGGCTACGAG. It specifies CSALAGAGYE. The full CDR3 sequence reads CSALAGAGYEQYF. The V and J genes are TRBV20-1 and TRBJ2-7; 9 nucleotides align to TRBD2. The observed sequence ends 3 residues before the CDR3 terminus, with the missing tail filled in from the germline J gene. The trim removed 5 bases at V and 3 bases at J, leaving 5 bases unmatched. Germline V lookup: CDR1 DFQATT, CDR2 SNEGSKA (reference sequence). The CDR3 is 13 amino acids.

To note about this clone: The CDR3 end lies 3 residues beyond the end of the read and is filled in from the germline J gene. The rearrangement uses TRBV7-8 and TRBJ2-1; weak D call: TRBD1 (5 bases). This CDR3 comprises 16 residues. Looked up from germline, CDR1 is SGHVS and CDR2 is FQNEAQ. The germline V and J ends were trimmed by 1 base and 0 bases, with 10 bases remaining between them. CDR3 loop: CASSLGGPSSYNEQFF. The sequenced part of the CDR3 DNA is TGTGCCAGCAGCTTAGGGGGCCCTAGCTCCTACAATGAG. Drawing the rest from reference TRBV7-8 and TRBJ2-1, the complete variable domain is GAGVSQSPRYKVAKRGQDVALRCDPISGHVSLFWYQQALGQGPEFLTYFQNEAQLDKSGLPSDRFFAERPEGSVSTLKIQRTQQEDSAVYLCASSLGGPSSYNEQFFGPGTRLTVL.

With respect to this clone: The read stops 3 residues short of the end of the CDR3; the missing end is completed from the germline J gene. The V call is TRBV5-1, the J call TRBJ2-2; no reliable D call. Germline V CDR1 and CDR2: SGHRS, YFSETQ. This CDR3 is 12 amino acids long. The V and J ends lost 6 bases and 1 base respectively, with 4 bases between them. CDR3 DNA, as far as it was read: TGCGCCAGCACCAGGAACACCGGGGAG. It is translated as CASTRNTGE. The full CDR3 protein reads CASTRNTGELFF.

Partial CDR3 DNA: TGTGCCAGTAGTATCCAGGATCCTAACTATGGC. This translates into CASSIQDPNYG. The entire CDR3 protein reads CASSIQDPNYGYTF. The rearrangement joins TRBV19 to TRBJ1-2; no firm D call. The sequenced fragment ends 3 residues before the CDR3 boundary, so the rest is inferred from the germline J gene. The CDR3 loop spans 14 amino acids. The germline V and J ends were trimmed by 3 bases and 0 bases, with 8 bases remaining between them. Germline CDR1 and CDR2: LNHDA and SQIVND (reference sequence). The full variable domain, in which reference TRBV19 and TRBJ1-2 provide the parts outside the CDR3, is DGGITQSPKYLFRKEGQNVTLSCEQNLNHDAMYWYRQDPGQGLRLIYYSQIVNDFQKGDIAEGYSVSREKKESFPLTVTSAQKNPTAFYLCASSIQDPNYGYTFGSGTRLTVV.

Worth noting for this clone: The sequence runs out 3 residues before the end of the CDR3; the remainder is reconstructed from the germline J gene. The J gene is TRBJ2-7, the V gene TRBV19; D perhaps matches TRBD1 (5 bases). The CDR3 extends over 12 amino acids. CDR1 is LNHDA, CDR2 SQIVND, per germline (reference sequence). V shed 10 bases and J shed 2 bases, with 12 bases lying between them. CDR3 DNA, as far as it was read: TGTGCCACAGAGGACACCGCCTACGAG. It yields the protein CATEDTAYE. The CDR3 reads in full as CATEDTAYEQYF.

Concerning this clone: The CDR3 end falls 3 residues outside the read, so it is completed with the germline J gene. J is TRBJ2-3 and V is TRBV5-1; D not certain. This CDR3 has 12 residues. The germline V gene has CDR1 SGHRS and CDR2 YFSETQ. Trimming left V 0 bases short and J 4 bases short, with 3 bases between. The CDR3 loop is CASSLAADTQYF. The sequenced CDR3 bases are TGCGCCAGCAGCTTGGCGGCAGATACG.

As to this clone: The DNA ends 3 residues before the CDR3 does, and the rest of the CDR3 is filled in from the germline J gene. The chain has TRBV7-9 and TRBJ2-5; perhaps TRBD1 as D (5 bases). Germline loops: CDR1 SEHNR, CDR2 FQNEAQ (reference sequence). The CDR3 covers 13 residues. V lost 6 bases, J lost 1 base, and 9 bases lay in between. CDR3 protein: CASSADIQETQYF. The DNA read from the CDR3 is TGTGCCAGCAGTGCGGACATCCAAGAGACC.

A word on this clone: The read halts 3 residues ahead of the CDR3 end, with the missing end drawn from the germline J gene. The V and J genes are TRBV7-9 and TRBJ1-4; tentatively, D is TRBD1 (5 bases). Per the germline V gene, CDR1 is SEHNR and CDR2 is FQNEAQ (reference sequence). There are 15 residues in the CDR3. V was trimmed by 5 bases and J by 6 bases, leaving 16 bases between them. The CDR3 DNA, read in part, is TGTGCCAGCAGCCTGGGGCAGGCCAGGGATGAAAAA. Protein sequence: CASSLGQARDEK. The entire CDR3 reads CASSLGQARDEKLFF. Variable domain in full (rest from reference TRBV7-9 and TRBJ1-4): DTGVSQNPRHKITKRGQNVTFRCDPISEHNRLYWYRQTLGQGPEFLTYFQNEAQLEKSRLLSDRFSAERPKGSFSTLEIQRTEQGDSAMYLCASSLGQARDEKLFFGSGTQLSVL.

A remark on this clone: The read gets to within 3 residues of the CDR3 end, and the germline J gene fills in the rest. The rearrangement links TRBV20-1 to TRBJ2-7; 7 bases align to TRBD2. Germline V gene data show CDR1 as DFQATT and CDR2 as SNEGSKA (reference sequence). The CDR3 has 15 residues. Germline trimming cut 5 bases from V and 3 bases from J; bases unmatched to any gene: 13. CDR3 region: CSAPPRAGDLYEQYF. CDR3 bases read: TGCAGTGCTCCCCCCCGGGCGGGAGACCTCTACGAG.

Points on this clone: The read halts 3 residues ahead of the CDR3 end, with the missing end drawn from the germline J gene. The chain combines TRBV30 with TRBJ1-5, with D perhaps TRBD1 (5 bases). V was pared by 8 bases and J by 4 bases, with 18 bases between. Germline V lookup: CDR1 GTSNPN, CDR2 SVGIG (reference sequence). This CDR3 contains 14 residues. Incomplete CDR3 DNA: TGTGCCGTCAGACTGGGGCCAGGAAATCAGCCC. Protein sequence: CAVRLGPGNQP. The complete CDR3 protein is CAVRLGPGNQPQHF.

For this clone: The observed sequence ends 3 residues before the CDR3 terminus, with the missing tail filled in from the germline J gene. This chain uses TRBV5-8 with TRBJ1-1, with a possible D match to TRBD1 (6 bases). Germline CDR1 reads SGHTS; CDR2 reads YDEGEE. The CDR3 spans 13 residues. Trimming stripped 2 bases from V and 4 bases from J, with 9 bases between. The CDR3 spells CASSFRGGTEAFF. The covered CDR3 bases are TGTGCCAGCAGCTTCAGGGGCGGCACTGAA.

Note on this clone: The CDR3 end falls 3 residues outside the read, so it is completed with the germline J gene. The chain is built from TRBV2 and TRBJ1-5; TRBD1 agrees at 7 bases. V trimming: 4 bases; J trimming: 6 bases; junction bases outside the gene matches: 3. CDR3 length: 13 residues. Germline V gives CDR1 SNHLY, CDR2 FYNNEI. Here the CDR3 reads CASSVGGGQPQHF. The DNA read from the CDR3 is TGTGCCAGCAGTGTAGGGGGCGGTCAGCCC.

Concerning this clone: The read ends 3 residues before the CDR3 terminus; that terminus is restored from the germline J gene. The gene calls are TRBV7-2 and TRBJ1-6, with D maybe TRBD1 (6 bases). CDR3 length equals 15 residues. The V end lost 5 bases, the J end lost 4 bases, and 12 bases lay between the germline ends. The V gene's germline CDR1 is SGHTA and CDR2 FQGNSA. The CDR3 protein is CASSLGQIYNSPLHF. CDR3 DNA (partial): TGTGCCAGCAGCCTTGGACAGATATATAATTCACCC.

CDR3 DNA, as far as it was read: TGTGCCAGCAGCCAAGATTTGGCGGGGGGGAGCACAGATACG. Translation: CASSQDLAGGSTDT. The full CDR3 is CASSQDLAGGSTDTQYF. The rearrangement joins TRBV4-2 to TRBJ2-3; TRBD2 matches at 9 bases. The sequence runs out 3 residues before the end of the CDR3; the remainder is reconstructed from the germline J gene. V was clipped by 0 bases and J by 0 bases; unmatched bases: 4. This CDR3 spans 17 amino acids. Germline loops: CDR1 LGHNA, CDR2 YNFKEQ.

As to this clone: The read terminates 3 residues ahead of where the CDR3 ends, so the germline J gene completes it. The rearrangement joins TRBV7-9 to TRBJ1-2, with D hard to call. V lost 7 bases and J 6 bases, leaving 12 bases between the germline ends. Per germline, CDR1 SEHNR and CDR2 FQNEAQ (reference sequence). The CDR3 has 12 residues. The sequenced part of the CDR3 DNA is TGTGCCAGCACCCTCGGGGTCGATGGC. It specifies CASTLGVDG. The whole CDR3 protein reads CASTLGVDGYTF.

With respect to this clone: Sequencing ends 3 residues short of the CDR3 end; the germline J gene provides the rest. The chain employs TRBV12-3 or TRBV12-4 and TRBJ2-7; 11 positions match TRBD1. V lost 6 bases and J lost 4; bases outside the gene matches: 5. This CDR3 spans 14 amino acids. The sequenced CDR3 bases are TGTGCCAGCAGCTTCGGGACAGGGGGGTACGAG. Its protein product is CASSFGTGGYE. Given in full, the CDR3 is CASSFGTGGYEQYF.

Details on this clone: Compared with germline, one end of the junction differs, possibly owing to a read error. Partial CDR3 DNA: TGTGCCGGCAGTGGTGTGAGGCGGGGGGGCTTTGAG. As protein: CAGSGVRRGGFE. In full, the CDR3 reads CAGSGVRRGGFEQFF. The V gene is TRBV2, the J gene TRBJ2-1; 9 bases map to TRBD2. Read sequence stops 3 residues before the CDR3 end, and the germline J gene provides the missing end. CDR3 length: 15 amino acids. In germline, CDR1 is SNHLY, CDR2 FYNNEI.

Of note for this clone: Sequencing ends 3 residues short of the CDR3 end; the germline J gene provides the rest. This chain uses TRBV30 with TRBJ2-1, with D unclear. This CDR3 spans 12 amino acids. V lost 0 bases and J 9 bases, leaving 9 bases between the germline ends. Germline V gives CDR1 GTSNPN, CDR2 SVGIG (reference sequence). The CDR3 loop is CAWSVRVFEQFF. The DNA read from the CDR3 is TGTGCCTGGAGTGTACGGGTGTTTGAG.

With respect to this clone: The read terminates 3 residues ahead of where the CDR3 ends, so the germline J gene completes it. V usage is TRBV13 and J usage is TRBJ2-4, with D unclear. V lost 5 bases and J 0 bases, leaving 11 bases between the germline ends. Germline CDR1 PRHDT, CDR2 FYEKMQ (reference sequence). There are 15 residues in the CDR3. The CDR3 DNA, read in part, is TGTGCCAGCAGCCAACGCGTACTAGCCAAAAACATT. It encodes CASSQRVLAKNI. The complete CDR3 protein is CASSQRVLAKNIQYF.

For this clone: The read stops 3 residues short of the end of the CDR3; the missing end is completed from the germline J gene. This sequence joins TRBV14 and TRBJ2-3, with 7 bases fitting TRBD1. Looked up from germline, CDR1 is SGHDN and CDR2 is FVKESK. After removal of 4 bases from V and 3 bases from J, the junction contained 10 bases not matched to a gene. The CDR3 is 16 residues long. Partial CDR3 DNA: TGTGCCAGCAGCCTATTCGGGACAGATCTGACAGATACG. Its protein is CASSLFGTDLTDT. The whole CDR3 reads CASSLFGTDLTDTQYF.

Concerning this clone itself: The read gets to within 3 residues of the CDR3 end, and the germline J gene fills in the rest. The chain recombines TRBV6-2 or TRBV6-3 with TRBJ1-2; the D is unclear. The V gene's germline CDR1 is MNHEY and CDR2 SVGEGT. This CDR3 has 16 amino acids. CDR3 bases read: TGTGCCAGCAGTAAAGGACTAGCGGGCGGCACAGATACC. Translating gives CASSKGLAGGTDT. The full CDR3 is CASSKGLAGGTDTYTF.

As to this clone: From the germline J gene comes the end of the CDR3, since the read stops 3 residues before it. The genes are TRBV7-6 and TRBJ1-1; tentative D call: TRBD1 (5 bases). The V end was cut by 4 bases, the J end by 1 base, with 13 bases between. Germline values: CDR1 SGHVS, CDR2 FNYEAQ. The CDR3 spans 15 residues. CDR3 bases read: TGTGCCAGCAGCTCCATTGCAGGGCCGAACACTGAA. Translated: CASSSIAGPNTE. The full CDR3 protein reads CASSSIAGPNTEAFF.

As concerns this clone: The read terminates 3 residues ahead of where the CDR3 ends, so the germline J gene completes it. The genes are TRBV2 and TRBJ2-7; no clear D gene. The CDR3 totals 11 residues. CDR1 is SNHLY and CDR2 is FYNNEI in the germline V gene. Trimming removed 10 bases at V and 6 bases at J, with 13 bases between. The CDR3 bases that were read are TGTGCCATCCTTCTGGTCGGCGAG. Translated: CAILLVGE. In full, the CDR3 reads CAILLVGEQYF.

With respect to this clone: The read terminates 3 residues before the CDR3 end, so the remaining end is supplied by the germline J gene. The rearrangement links TRBV7-9 to TRBJ2-1, with D perhaps TRBD2 (5 bases). Germline V gene sequence: CDR1 SEHNR, CDR2 FQNEAQ (reference sequence). V gave up 2 bases and J gave up 7 bases, with 15 bases separating them. The CDR3 sequence is 15 residues long. The CDR3: CASSLILAYLNEQFF. Partial CDR3 DNA: TGTGCCAGCAGCTTAATCTTAGCGTACTTAAATGAG.

To note about this clone: Read sequence stops 3 residues before the CDR3 end, and the germline J gene provides the missing end. The chain is built from TRBV20-1 and TRBJ1-2; possibly TRBD1 for D (6 bases). Trimming left V 5 bases short and J 5 bases short, with 15 bases between. This CDR3 region has 13 residues. In germline, CDR1 is DFQATT, CDR2 SNEGSKA (reference sequence). The CDR3 sequence is CSAPDTGKYGYTF. Incomplete CDR3 DNA: TGCAGTGCTCCCGATACAGGGAAGTATGGC.

Points on this clone: The read ends 3 residues before the CDR3 terminus; that terminus is restored from the germline J gene. This sequence joins TRBV5-4 and TRBJ1-1, with 9 bases aligning to TRBD1. CDR3 length equals 14 residues. Germline V gene sequence: CDR1 SGHNT, CDR2 YYREEE (reference sequence). V lost 3 bases, J lost 6 bases, and 6 bases stayed unmatched. The sequenced CDR3 bases are TGTGCCAGCAGCTCAGGGACAGGGATGCCTGAA. It is translated as CASSSGTGMPE. The complete CDR3 protein is CASSSGTGMPEAFF.

Concerning this clone itself: Sequencing ends 3 residues short of the CDR3 end; the germline J gene provides the rest. The chain has TRBV2 and TRBJ2-3; maybe TRBD1 (6 bases). This CDR3 contains 17 residues. Between the trimmed V and J ends, which lost 4 bases and 0 bases, there was a span of 17 bases. The germline V gene has CDR1 SNHLY and CDR2 FYNNEI. Partial CDR3 DNA: TGTGCCAGCAGTGGTGGGGAAGACAGGCACAGCACAGATACG. The encoded protein is CASSGGEDRHSTDT. The full CDR3 is CASSGGEDRHSTDTQYF.

Note on this clone: The read halts 3 residues ahead of the CDR3 end, with the missing end drawn from the germline J gene. The chain employs TRBV20-1 and TRBJ2-3; D ambiguous. V was trimmed by 7 bases and J by 4 bases, leaving 18 bases between them. The CDR3 runs to 14 residues. CDR1 DFQATT and CDR2 SNEGSKA come from the germline V gene (reference sequence). Incomplete CDR3 DNA: TGCAGTGTAGAGAGAACCCCCGGTCCAGATACG. Residues: CSVERTPGPDT. The complete CDR3 protein is CSVERTPGPDTQYF.

A remark on this clone: The read terminates 3 residues before the CDR3 end, so the remaining end is supplied by the germline J gene. V usage is TRBV2 and J usage is TRBJ1-1, with 7 nucleotides matching TRBD1. This CDR3 comprises 14 residues. V lost 1 base and J lost 4; bases outside the gene matches: 3. CDR1 and CDR2 from the germline V gene are SNHLY and FYNNEI. CDR3: CASSEVQGSTEAFF. CDR3 DNA, as far as it was read: TGTGCCAGCAGTGAAGTACAGGGGAGCACTGAA.

Points on this clone: Read coverage stops 3 residues before the CDR3 terminus; the germline J gene supplies the remainder. The chain uses TRBV5-4 and TRBJ2-6, with no clear D. The germline CDR1 and CDR2 sequences are SGHNT and YYREEE (reference sequence). CDR3 length: 15 amino acids. The V end lost 4 bases, the J end lost 3 bases, and 11 bases lay between the germline ends. CDR3 loop: CASSNTAVGANVLTF. The DNA read from the CDR3 is TGTGCCAGCAGCAATACAGCCGTTGGGGCCAACGTC.